This passage covers 26 T cell receptor beta chains from one sample sequenced in a study of blood T cell repertoires in COVID-19. Generated by immunoSEQ multiplex PCR, the TCRdb table keeps only in-frame clones and is missing some. The table records roughly 150,000 clones, roughly 90% of them present only once. The sequencing input was peripheral blood. The receptors come from a man in his sixties with acute or convalescent COVID-19.

About this clone itself: The same CDR3 is also encoded by other DNA sequences in this sample. The chain employs TRBV9 and TRBJ2-7, with 11 bases lining up with TRBD1. The germline gives CDR1 SGDLS, CDR2 YYNGEE. The CDR3 runs 15 residues. Unmatched junction bases numbered 5, after V lost 3 bases and J lost 3 bases. This CDR3 reads CASSASGTGGYEQYF. The CDR3, as DNA: TGTGCCAGCAGCGCTTCCGGGACAGGGGGCTACGAGCAGTACTTC.

J is TRBJ1-1 and V is TRBV6-6; unclear D gene. This CDR3 contains 13 residues. Germline CDR1 and CDR2: MNHNY and SVGAGI (reference sequence). V lost 5 bases and J 1 base, leaving 8 bases between the germline ends. DNA for the CDR3: TGTGCCAGCAGTCCCACACGGAACACTGAAGCTTTCTTT. Its translation is CASSPTRNTEAFF.

This sequence joins TRBV7-2 and TRBJ1-3, with 9 bases that match TRBD1. Germline assignment: CDR1 SGHTA and CDR2 FQGNSA. CDR3 size: 15 residues. V shed 4 bases and J 4 bases; nucleotides not matched to a gene: 5. The CDR3 spells CASSSRTGAGNTIYF. DNA of the CDR3: TGTGCCAGCAGCTCCAGGACAGGGGCAGGAAACACCATATATTTT.

V and J are TRBV5-1 and TRBJ2-2, with TRBD2 as a possible D gene (6 bases). V gave up 3 bases and J gave up 5 bases, with 17 bases separating them. This CDR3 comprises 16 residues. Germline CDR1 and CDR2: SGHRS and YFSETQ. The CDR3 protein is CASSSRAGFETGELFF. The CDR3 DNA follows: TGCGCCAGCAGCTCTCGGGCGGGGTTTGAAACCGGGGAGCTGTTTTTT.

The chain carries TRBV19 and TRBJ1-5; D perhaps matches TRBD1 (5 bases). CDR3 length: 13 amino acids. In germline, CDR1 is LNHDA, CDR2 SQIVND (reference sequence). V was pared by 7 bases and J by 3 bases, with 10 bases between. The CDR3 loop reads CASNAGINQPQHF. CDR3 sequence (DNA): TGTGCCAGTAACGCAGGGATCAATCAGCCCCAGCATTTT.

The CDR3 nucleotides read TGTGCCAGCAGCTTTAGCGGGGGGTTCGCAGATACGCAGTATTTT. It codes for CASSFSGGFADTQYF. V is TRBV7-9 and J is TRBJ2-3; 10 bases map to TRBD2. Germline values: CDR1 SEHNR, CDR2 FQNEAQ (reference sequence). There are 15 residues in the CDR3. Trimming cost V 3 bases and J 4 bases; bases outside gene matches: 4.

This chain links TRBV2 with TRBJ2-3; D ambiguous. Germline CDR1 and CDR2: SNHLY and FYNNEI. Trimming stripped 8 bases from V and 2 bases from J, with 11 bases between. The CDR3 has 13 amino acids. The CDR3 DNA sequence: TGTGCCAGCCCCCTCGGAGACACAGATACGCAGTATTTT. Its translation: CASPLGDTDTQYF.

The rearrangement uses TRBV7-9 and TRBJ2-7; TRBD1 might be the D (6 bases). The germline gives CDR1 SEHNR, CDR2 FQNEAQ (reference sequence). V was clipped by 1 base and J by 4 bases, with 8 bases between them. The CDR3 spans 13 residues. In DNA form, the CDR3 reads TGTGCCAGCAGCTTAGAACAGGGTTACGAGCAGTACTTC. Amino acids: CASSLEQGYEQYF.

The chain joins TRBV19 to TRBJ1-1; D is possibly TRBD1 (6 bases). From germline, CDR1 is LNHDA and CDR2 SQIVND (reference sequence). CDR3 length: 16 residues. The V end was cut by 5 bases, the J end by 2 bases, with 18 bases between. CDR3 residues: CASSPTGILRNTEAFF. CDR3 nucleotide sequence: TGTGCCAGTAGTCCTACAGGGATACTTAGAAACACTGAAGCTTTCTTT.

The V call is TRBV27, the J call TRBJ1-2; perhaps TRBD1 as D (6 bases). Germline V gene lookup returns CDR1 MNHEY and CDR2 SMNVEV (reference sequence). CDR3 length: 13 residues. Trimming shortened V by 2 bases and J by 4 bases, and 8 bases separated the two germline ends. The CDR3 DNA sequence: TGTGCCAGCAGTTTAAAGGGGGTCTATGGCTACACCTTC. Translation gives CASSLKGVYGYTF.

The chain links TRBV2 to TRBJ1-5, with TRBD1 as a possible D gene (6 bases). The CDR3 extends over 16 amino acids. Trimming shortened V by 4 bases and J by 0 bases, and 13 bases separated the two germline ends. Germline CDR1 SNHLY, CDR2 FYNNEI. The CDR3 DNA is TGTGCCAGCAGTGCGGGGGGCCCTTATAGCAATCAGCCCCAGCATTTT. Encoded protein: CASSAGGPYSNQPQHF.

In DNA, the CDR3 is TGTGCCAGCAGTTACGGCGGGGGGCGGGGAAATCCCCAGCATTTT. This sequence encodes CASSYGGGRGNPQHF. The V call is TRBV6-2 or TRBV6-3, the J call TRBJ1-5, with D possibly being TRBD1 (6 bases). Germline CDR1 and CDR2: MNHEY and SVGEGT. CDR3 length equals 15 residues. Trimming cost V 2 bases and J 10 bases, with 18 bases left between them.

V usage is TRBV24-1 and J usage is TRBJ2-1, with D possibly matching TRBD1 (5 bases). CDR1 is KGHDR, CDR2 SFDVKD, per germline. The CDR3 is 15 residues long. V dropped 0 bases and J dropped 6 bases, with 11 bases sitting between them. The CDR3 bases are TGTGCCACCAGTGATTTGGGGGCTTCGGGCAATGAGCAGTTCTTC. It translates to CATSDLGASGNEQFF.

The chain recombines TRBV19 with TRBJ2-7; weak D call: TRBD1 (6 bases). Between the trimmed V and J ends, which lost 1 base and 1 base, there was a span of 8 bases. The CDR3 totals 14 residues. CDR1 is LNHDA, CDR2 SQIVND, per germline (reference sequence). CDR3 residues: CASSIGTASYEQYF. The DNA of the CDR3 is TGTGCCAGTAGTATAGGGACAGCATCCTACGAGCAGTACTTC.

The chain links TRBV6-4 to TRBJ2-2, with 8 bases matching TRBD2. The germline V gene has CDR1 MRHNA and CDR2 SNTAGT. The CDR3 loop spans 16 amino acids. Losses at the gene ends were 8 bases for V and 0 bases for J; bases not matched to a gene: 8. The CDR3 loop reads CASERELAANTGELFF. CDR3 nucleotides: TGTGCCAGCGAGAGGGAACTAGCGGCGAACACCGGGGAGCTGTTTTTT.

This clone appeared a single time. The chain carries TRBV6-6 and TRBJ1-3; 8 nucleotides agree with TRBD1. Germline V gene lookup returns CDR1 MNHNY and CDR2 SVGAGI (reference sequence). V was pared by 4 bases and J by 4 bases, with 0 bases of the junction left unmatched. This CDR3 is built from 13 residues. The CDR3 region has the DNA TGTGCCAGCAGTTGGGACAGGGGAAACACCATATATTTT. The encoded protein is CASSWDRGNTIYF.

The chain combines TRBV4-3 with TRBJ2-7; the D gene is possibly TRBD2 (6 bases). V lost 4 bases to trimming and J lost 4 bases, with 11 bases between them. The germline V gene encodes CDR1 LGHNA and CDR2 YSLEER. The CDR3 spans 13 residues. The CDR3 is CASSPFSGYEQYF. The CDR3, as DNA: TGCGCCAGCAGCCCCTTTAGCGGATACGAGCAGTACTTC.

This clone appeared a single time. The chain uses TRBV2 and TRBJ1-2; D is ambiguous. CDR3 length equals 13 residues. CDR1 and CDR2 (germline): SNHLY, FYNNEI. V lost 6 bases and J lost 6, with 14 bases in between. DNA for the CDR3: TGTGCCAGCAGCGGTATAGGAGCCAATGGCTACACCTTC. Amino acids: CASSGIGANGYTF.

The rearrangement links TRBV12-5 to TRBJ1-1; D gene ambiguous. The CDR3 is 12 amino acids. From germline, CDR1 is LGHNT and CDR2 FRNRAP. Trimming shortened V by 5 bases and J by 1 base, and 5 bases separated the two germline ends. The CDR3 protein is CASGPPNTEAFF. The CDR3 DNA sequence: TGTGCTAGTGGTCCTCCGAACACTGAAGCTTTCTTT.

This clone was seen just once. This chain joins TRBV7-8 and TRBJ2-7, with a weak D call TRBD1 (5 bases). The CDR3 contains 15 residues. Germline CDR1 SGHVS, CDR2 FQNEAQ. Trimming took 1 base from V and 4 from J, leaving 14 bases between them. The CDR3 here is CASSLVGLDSYEQYF. The CDR3 nucleotides are TGTGCCAGCAGCTTAGTGGGGCTCGACTCATACGAGCAGTACTTC.

V and J are TRBV29-1 and TRBJ2-7; TRBD2 agrees at 10 bases. The CDR3 consists of 14 residues. With 6 bases clipped from V and 5 bases from J, the junction kept 10 bases outside the gene matches. Germline V lookup: CDR1 SQVTM, CDR2 ANQGSEA. The CDR3 here is CSVGAGTSANEQYF. As DNA, the CDR3 is TGCAGCGTGGGGGCCGGGACTAGCGCTAACGAGCAGTACTTC.

The rearrangement uses TRBV7-8 and TRBJ1-6; D is possibly TRBD1 (6 bases). V lost 5 bases to trimming and J lost 10 bases, with 12 bases between them. CDR1 and CDR2 (germline): SGHVS, FQNEAQ. This CDR3 has 13 residues. The CDR3 is CASSTTGYSPLHF. The CDR3 DNA is TGTGCCAGCAGCACTACAGGGTACTCACCCCTCCACTTT.

This clone occurred a few times. The chain employs TRBV6-5 and TRBJ2-1; D ambiguous. Germline V CDR1 and CDR2: MNHEY, SVGAGI. Trimming shortened V by 5 bases and J by 10 bases, and 9 bases separated the two germline ends. The CDR3 loop spans 11 amino acids. CDR3 region: CASSLAREQFF. In DNA form, the CDR3 reads TGTGCCAGCAGTCTTGCTAGGGAGCAGTTCTTC.

The CDR3 protein is CASSQDRGQRFF. For the CDR3, the DNA is TGTGCCAGCAGCCAGGATAGAGGACAGCGGTTCTTC. The chain recombines TRBV14 with TRBJ2-1; a possible D gene is TRBD1 (6 bases). Germline CDR1 is SGHDN and CDR2 is FVKESK. The CDR3 has 12 amino acids. V lost 3 bases and J lost 15, with 15 bases in between.

The J gene is TRBJ2-1, the V gene TRBV5-4; D not resolved. Germline CDR1 is SGHNT and CDR2 is YYREEE (reference sequence). Trimming cost V 4 bases and J 5 bases, with 4 bases left between them. The length of the CDR3 is 11 residues. The CDR3 protein is CASSLHNEQFF. Written as DNA, the CDR3 is TGTGCCAGCAGCCTCCACAATGAGCAGTTCTTC.

This clone has just one count. This chain connects TRBV25-1 to TRBJ2-7; the D gene is possibly TRBD1 (6 bases). This CDR3 is 13 amino acids long. Germline V gene lookup returns CDR1 MGHDK and CDR2 SYGVNS. Trimming left V 6 bases short and J 4 bases short, with 13 bases between. The CDR3 DNA sequence: TGTGCCAGCAGCCGAACAGGGTTGTACGAGCAGTACTTC. Translating it yields CASSRTGLYEQYF.